This section outlines one TCR beta chain sequence together with its context. Trimming at V came to 4 bases and at J to 6 bases, leaving 11 bases not matched to a gene. The CDR3 spans 16 residues. From germline, CDR1 is SGHRS and CDR2 YFSETQ. Assay used: immunoSEQ multiplex PCR; TCRdb lists only in-frame clones, some missing. The sample lists about 55,000 clones, roughly 87% seen once, with under 2% in the top ten. These data are taken from a study of blood T cell repertoires in COVID-19. The chain combines TRBV5-1 with TRBJ2-3; TRBD2 matches at 10 bases. This clonotype originated in an older woman with acute or convalescent COVID-19. Sample: peripheral blood. The CDR3: CASSIQRGGPGDTQYF. Here the CDR3 DNA reads TGCGCCAGCAGCATACAGCGGGGGGGCCCTGGGGATACGCAGTATTTT.